The count of the clone carrying this T cell receptor beta chain is one. These data come from a study of blood T cell repertoires in COVID-19. Study information: Sites in the United States, Italy and Spain provided acute and convalescent COVID-19 samples.

Original methodology: Reference gene primer amplification in the assay estimated nucleated cell counts. Sequenced by immunoSEQ multiplex PCR; TCRdb stores in-frame clones only, minus some. V and J calls and clone size follow that table, whereas D and trimming were derived from the DNA. Altogether 200,000 to 250,000 clones are present, 80% to 90% being singletons, with the ten largest covering under 4.5%. CDR1 is MDHEN, CDR2 SYDVKM, per germline. The CDR3 has 18 amino acids. Germline trimming cut 5 bases from V and 0 bases from J; bases unmatched to any gene: 8. Source material: PBMCs or T cells enriched from blood (not recorded which). The rearrangement links TRBV28 to TRBJ2-1; 12 nucleotides match TRBD1. This sequence originates from a woman in her 30s who had been exposed to COVID-19. The chain's CDR3 is CASSTGTGGPSSYNEQFF. Here the CDR3 DNA reads TGTGCCAGCAGTACCGGGACAGGGGGCCCAAGCTCCTACAATGAGCAGTTCTTC.